This TCR beta chain stems from a study of neurological immune-mediated disorders. As for the study in general: Secondary progressive disease was present in 3, and relapsing-remitting disease in 31, of the 35 or so multiple sclerosis patients. Findings of the study overall: Because no CDR3 amino acid sequences were shared across subjects by expanded clones, private repertoires were suggested in all groups. The multiple sclerosis repertoire cluster had no clinical or MRI correlate.

Looked up from germline, CDR1 is DFQATT and CDR2 is SNEGSKA (reference sequence). This CDR3 spans 14 amino acids. Trimming removed 3 bases from V and 2 bases from J; junction bases left unmatched: 3. This clonotype was seen at least ten times. Its cognate antigen is unknown. It was by 5'RACE with 10-nucleotide random UMIs that the cDNA was made. TCRdb fed the 5' RACE reads into MiXCR, producing one record per CDR3 protein. The sample lists about 62,000 distinct CDR3 sequences; 3.5% to 4.5% were seen once. Sequencing was carried out using PBMCs. This rearrangement joins TRBV20-1 to TRBJ2-2; 7 nucleotides line up with TRBD2. This clonotype was sampled from a woman aged 50 to 65 with multiple sclerosis. The CDR3 region is CSASSGINTGELFF. CDR3 sequence (DNA): TGCAGTGCTAGCAGCGGGATTAACACCGGGGAGCTGTTTTTT.